The 16 T cell receptor beta chains below were found in one sample sequenced in a study of blood T cells in healthy people across ages. Alongside a J-beta primer mix, a sample-barcoded 5' primer served in a second PCR lasting about 7 to 11 cycles. TCRdb re-called the 5' RACE reads through MiXCR, storing one row per CDR3 protein. Among 650,000 to 1,000,000 distinct CDR3 sequences listed, less than 60% were seen once. Sequenced: blood. The receptors stem from a man older than 75 in good health.

This clonotype was detected only a few times. The chain uses TRBV3-1 and TRBJ2-7; possibly TRBD1 for D (6 bases). CDR3 size: 11 residues. Trimming took off 6 bases at V and 5 bases at J, with 8 bases between the two ends. Per the germline V gene, CDR1 is LGHDT and CDR2 is YNNKEL (reference sequence). The CDR3 sequence: CASSQGNEQYF. The CDR3 nucleotides are TGTGCCAGCAGTCAGGGGAACGAGCAGTACTTC.

This clonotype has only a few counts. The chain carries TRBV7-2 and TRBJ2-1, with D possibly called TRBD1 or TRBD2 (6 bases each). V was clipped by 5 bases and J by 7 bases, with 18 bases between them. The CDR3 is 15 residues long. The germline gives CDR1 SGHTA, CDR2 FQGNSA. CDR3 amino acids: CASSPNGGRKNEQFF. The CDR3, as DNA: TGTGCCAGCAGCCCGAATGGGGGGCGCAAGAATGAGCAGTTCTTC.

This chain uses TRBV24-1 with TRBJ2-1, with 10 bases aligning to TRBD2. CDR1 is KGHDR, CDR2 SFDVKD, per germline. The CDR3 is 17 amino acids. The junction had 10 bases not matched to a gene; V was cut back by 2 bases and J by 7 bases. CDR3 residues: CATSDSKAGGYGNEQFF. The CDR3 DNA reads as TGTGCCACCAGTGATTCAAAAGCGGGAGGGTACGGAAATGAGCAGTTCTTC.

The chain employs TRBV2 and TRBJ2-3; tentative D call: TRBD1 (5 bases). This CDR3 is built from 15 residues. Germline lookup yields CDR1 SNHLY and CDR2 FYNNEI. Trimming shortened V by 4 bases and J by 0 bases, and 11 bases separated the two germline ends. CDR3 region: CASSGTQSSTDTQYF. As DNA, the CDR3 is TGTGCCAGCAGTGGGACACAGTCTAGCACAGATACGCAGTATTTT.

A few counts support this clonotype. The genes are TRBV7-2 and TRBJ2-3; 11 positions match TRBD2. The trim removed 3 bases at V and 3 bases at J, leaving 5 bases unmatched. The CDR3 is 16 residues long. The germline gives CDR1 SGHTA, CDR2 FQGNSA. The chain's CDR3 is CASSFSSGRGTDTQYF. Written as DNA, the CDR3 is TGTGCCAGCAGCTTTAGTAGCGGGAGGGGGACAGATACGCAGTATTTT.

The J gene is TRBJ2-1, the V gene TRBV6-2 or TRBV6-3; tentatively, D is TRBD2 (7 bases). The J call may be in error: the DNA end matches TRBJ2-7 better. The CDR3 has 14 amino acids. Germline-derived CDR1 and CDR2 are MNHEY and SVGEGT. CDR3 region: CASRHSGTREGQYF. The CDR3 region has the DNA TGTGCCAGCAGGCACAGCGGGACACGAGAAGGGCAGTACTTC.

This chain uses TRBV11-3 with TRBJ2-1; 7 positions agree with TRBD2. V shed 5 bases and J 5 bases; nucleotides not matched to a gene: 6. Germline assignment: CDR1 SGHNT and CDR2 YENEEA. The CDR3 consists of 14 residues. As DNA, the CDR3 is TGTGCCAGCAGCGCCAGCGGGGTCAACAATGAGCAGTTCTTC. It specifies CASSASGVNNEQFF.

As regards this clonotype: Sequence at one end of the junction differs from germline and may be a read error. This chain links TRBV7-8 with TRBJ1-5; D not certain. Germline V gene lookup returns CDR1 SGHVS and CDR2 FQNEAQ. The CDR3 loop spans 13 amino acids. The CDR3 nucleotides are TGTGCCAGCAGCTTGAGGAGCAATCAGCCCCGGCATTTT. Translated: CASSLRSNQPRHF.

This clonotype was counted a few times. The chain uses TRBV20-1 and TRBJ2-5; D is undetermined. Trimming took 6 bases from V and 0 from J, leaving 8 bases between them. The CDR3 is made up of 12 amino acids. Germline CDR1 and CDR2: DFQATT and SNEGSKA (reference sequence). Written as DNA, the CDR3 is TGCAGTGCACTAAAGTACCAAGAGACCCAGTACTTC. Its translation: CSALKYQETQYF.

This clonotype was counted between two and nine times. The chain's CDR3 is CASSIPGTVEQYF. The CDR3 DNA reads as TGTGCCAGCAGTATCCCCGGGACAGTCGAGCAGTACTTC. The V gene is TRBV12-3 or TRBV12-4, the J gene TRBJ2-7; 7 bases are shared with TRBD1. This CDR3 is built from 13 residues. V was clipped by 5 bases and J by 6 bases; unmatched bases: 7.

This chain joins TRBV28 and TRBJ2-4; D is unclear. CDR1 is MDHEN and CDR2 is SYDVKM in the germline V gene. Trimming cost V 5 bases and J 8 bases, with 7 bases left between them. The CDR3 runs to 11 residues. The CDR3 DNA reads TGTGCCAGCAGTCCAAGGGACATTCAGTACTTC. The encoded protein is CASSPRDIQYF.

Regarding this clonotype: One end of the junction fails to match germline, which may point to a read error. V and J are TRBV6-5 and TRBJ1-2; D gene uncertain. This CDR3 comprises 14 residues. Per the germline V gene, CDR1 is MNHEY and CDR2 is SVGAGI. The CDR3 spells CASSLRSIGCGYIF. CDR3 coding DNA: TGTGCCAGCAGTCTCAGGAGCATAGGTTGTGGCTACATCTTC.

V gene TRBV20-1 combines with J gene TRBJ2-1; 13 bases agree with TRBD2. Judging by the DNA end, TRBJ2-7 fits better; the J call may be wrong. This CDR3 contains 16 residues. Germline CDR1 reads DFQATT; CDR2 reads SNEGSKA (reference sequence). CDR3 residues: CSARDGGLAGQPEQYF. CDR3 DNA sequence: TGCAGTGCTAGGGATGGGGGACTAGCGGGACAACCTGAGCAGTACTTC.

This clonotype was counted ten times or more. This chain connects TRBV7-2 to TRBJ2-5; the D gene is possibly TRBD2 (8 bases). Germline-derived CDR1 and CDR2 are SGHTA and FQGNSA. CDR3 length: 17 residues. V gave up 5 bases and J gave up 2 bases, with 21 bases separating them. CDR3 nucleotides: TGTGCCAGCAGCGTTCATTTTAGCGGGACAGCACAAGAGACCCAGTACTTC. It encodes CASSVHFSGTAQETQYF.

This clonotype was counted only a few times. The rearrangement links TRBV29-1 to TRBJ2-1; perhaps TRBD2 as D (6 bases). Germline V gene lookup returns CDR1 SQVTM and CDR2 ANQGSEA. The CDR3 consists of 15 residues. The V end lost 6 bases, the J end lost 8 bases, and 23 bases lay between the germline ends. The CDR3 sequence: CSVLGTPKGDDEQFF. In nucleotides, the CDR3 is TGCAGCGTCCTCGGGACTCCGAAAGGCGACGATGAGCAGTTCTTC.

The CDR3 coding sequence is TGCAGCGTTGTAAATTTGCAGGGGAGGGAGACCCAGTACTTC. It codes for CSVVNLQGRETQYF. This rearrangement joins TRBV29-1 to TRBJ2-5; D is tentatively TRBD1 or TRBD2 (6 bases each). This CDR3 spans 14 amino acids. Germline V gene lookup returns CDR1 SQVTM and CDR2 ANQGSEA. V was cut by 4 bases and J by 5 bases, with 17 bases left in between.